The following is a T cell receptor beta chain sequence with its context. The ends were cut back, 5 bases at V and 1 base at J, with 6 bases in the middle. The CDR3 length is 11 residues. In germline, CDR1 is SQVTM, CDR2 ANQGSEA. These data come from a study of cytomegalovirus exposure and HLA in healthy donors. PCR involved 60 Vbeta and 13 Jbeta primers. The table came from immunoSEQ multiplex PCR; TCRdb's copy has only in-frame clones and leaves some out. Of 95,000 to 150,000 clones in the sample, under 85% were seen once. The chain joins TRBV29-1 to TRBJ2-7; D is perhaps TRBD2 (5 bases). The receptor was derived from a human donor in good health. The specimen was PBMCs. In DNA, the CDR3 is TGCAGCGTTCGAGGGTCCTACGAGCAGTACTTC. It translates to CSVRGSYEQYF.